This T cell receptor beta chain was found in a study of PD-L1 blockade in urothelial cancer (dated by TCRdb to 2015 to 2018). Regarding the research as a whole: All patients started therapy in the mid-2010s and received atezolizumab 1,200 mg intravenously every 3 weeks. Blood samples yielded a median of roughly 150,000 T cells and more than 75,000 unique TCRs, with median clonality 0.080. Patients had an ECOG performance status of 0 or 1 and had received between 0 and 3 prior chemotherapy regimens. Durable clinical benefit was achieved by nine patients but not by the remaining 20. About 85% of the roughly 29 patients were males with bladder-origin urothelial cancer, and about 60% of the 29 reported a prior smoking history. An exploratory multi-omic analysis was conducted of the somatic, immune and clinical correlates of response to PD-L1 blockade with atezolizumab in urothelial cancer. TCR sequencing covered pretreatment tumor samples and matched, serially collected peripheral blood taken before and after atezolizumab treatment. Blood samples were analyzed 3 weeks after the start of treatment (second dose) and 6 weeks after the start of treatment. Pretreatment blood TCR-seq was available for 27 to 30 patients, at least one posttreatment blood collection was obtained for approximately 24 patients, and tumor TCR-seq was available for approximately 24 patients. Durable clinical benefit was defined as a progression-free survival longer than 6 months, and TCR features were additionally tested against progression-free survival and overall survival. In the same patients, pretreatment tumors underwent whole exome sequencing and RNA sequencing in addition to TCR sequencing.

Overall study results and their limits: Small sample size (n ≈ 29) and many exploratory analyses mean the results are intended to be hypothesis-generating. Patients with durable benefit showed greater expansion of tumor-associated TCR clones in peripheral blood 3 weeks after starting treatment (n of about 20, p = 0.022). A pretreatment peripheral blood TCR clonality below the median was linked to improved progression-free and overall survival.

A cohort of some 29 patients with locally advanced or metastatic urothelial carcinoma, treated at Memorial Sloan Kettering on a trial protocol, was included. Peripheral blood mononuclear cells were collected pretreatment and during treatment, with between 1 and 8 total time points obtained per patient. The Qiagen DNeasy Blood extraction kit was used to purify genomic DNA from total PBMCs and tumor samples. Collected pretreatment and during treatment, PBMCs were isolated and stored as previously described. In the case of this clone: It has no known antigen specificity. Per-base qualities were not stored, and no clone one base away is much larger.

Each PCR received spiked-in synthetic TCR analog templates so that absolute template abundance could be estimated from read counts. The immunoSEQ assay used bias-controlled V and J gene primers to amplify TCRbeta CDR3 regions from genomic DNA. Sequencing of rearranged TCRbeta segments was performed at approximately 20X coverage. In the source study's methods: Clustering was used to correct sequencing errors, and CDR3s were annotated against IMGT to assign V, D and J genes. Only productive TCRbeta rearrangements were used in downstream analyses, excluding out-of-frame or stop-codon sequences. Clonality was computed as one minus Shannon entropy normalized by the log of the number of unique productive sequences. Clones differing between time points or between blood and tumor were identified by Fisher's exact test with Benjamini-Hochberg correction at adjusted p below 0.01. This is the immuneACCESS table as TCRdb keeps it, with only in-frame sequences that have V and J called. A part of the clones is gone; compared with another copy, unresolved V genes explain less than half, and the rest is unexplained. The DNA gave D and trimming, while V, J and clone size come from that table. The sample data list approximately 100,000 clones, and approximately 90% of these were observed just once. The ten largest clones take up under 0.95% of the sample.

Taken from cysteine to phenylalanine, the CDR3 has 15 residues. The DNA shown is the 45-base CDR3, in frame from base 1. From the germline V gene, CDR1 is SGHRS and CDR2 is YFSETQ. Deletion took 0 bases off V and 8 bases off J, with a span of 14 bases between the germline ends. The chain employs TRBV5-1 and TRBJ1-4; TRBD1 could be the D gene, as 5 bases match. This specimen was PBMCs, taken around atezolizumab (anti-PD-L1) treatment. The sequence was obtained from an elderly woman with urothelial cancer. This receptor carries the CDR3 CASSLGPRAGEKLFF. In nucleotides, the sequence is TGCGCCAGCAGCTTGGGCCCCAGGGCTGGCGAAAAACTGTTTTTT. Reference TRBV5-1 and TRBJ1-4 genes cover what lies past the CDR3, so the full variable domain is KAGVTQTPRYLIKTRGQQVTLSCSPISGHRSVSWYQQTPGQGLQFLFEYFSETQRNKGNFPGRFSGRQFSNSRSEMNVSTLELGDSALYLCASSLGPRAGEKLFFGSGTQLSVL.